The 32 T cell receptor beta chains listed next were all sequenced from one sample in a study of blood T cell repertoires in COVID-19 (dated by TCRdb to about 2020). Libraries were made using the immunoSEQ multiplex PCR assay. In TCRdb, the immuneACCESS table is reduced to in-frame sequences with V and J assigned. These tables do not hold every clone; where another copy was compared, an unresolved V gene accounts for under half, and the others remain unexplained. The table for this sample lists about 29,000 clones; about 80% of them were counted only once. The ten top clones hold about half of the sample. Specimen: peripheral blood. The receptors originated from a woman in her seventies with acute or convalescent COVID-19.

This chain links TRBV7-6 with TRBJ2-7; 10 bases are shared with TRBD1. The CDR3 totals 13 residues. In germline, CDR1 is SGHVS, CDR2 FNYEAQ. V lost 5 bases to trimming and J lost 6 bases; unmatched junction nucleotides: 4. The CDR3 DNA follows: TGTGCCAGCAGCCGGGACAGGGGAGGCGAGCAGTACTTC. Its translation: CASSRDRGGEQYF.

The rearrangement links TRBV30 to TRBJ2-1; the D is unclear. This CDR3 is 14 amino acids long. Trimming stripped 0 bases from V and 5 bases from J, with 11 bases between. Germline V CDR1 and CDR2: GTSNPN, SVGIG (reference sequence). The CDR3 protein is CAWSVGSGHNEQFF. In DNA form, the CDR3 reads TGTGCCTGGAGTGTAGGTTCTGGGCACAATGAGCAGTTCTTC.

This clone occurred a few times. This chain uses TRBV30 with TRBJ1-5; 7 bases map to TRBD1. V dropped 5 bases and J dropped 4; count of bases not matched to a gene: 8. The CDR3 sequence is 14 residues long. Germline V gene data show CDR1 as GTSNPN and CDR2 as SVGIG (reference sequence). The CDR3 DNA reads as TGTGCCTGGGGATTGGGACAGAAAAATCAGCCCCAGCATTTT. Its protein is CAWGLGQKNQPQHF.

This clone appeared a single time. The CDR3 bases are TGTGCCAGCAGTTGGAAAGCGGGGGGCACAGATACGCAGTATTTT. As protein: CASSWKAGGTDTQYF. This chain connects TRBV27 to TRBJ2-3, with TRBD2 matching 8 bases. The trim removed 4 bases at V and 1 base at J, leaving 4 bases unmatched. Germline CDR1 MNHEY, CDR2 SMNVEV (reference sequence). There are 15 residues in the CDR3.

This clone came up a few times. V usage is TRBV9 and J usage is TRBJ2-1; D may be TRBD2 (6 bases). Trimming took off 4 bases at V and 1 base at J, with 12 bases between the two ends. The length of the CDR3 is 15 residues. Per germline, CDR1 SGDLS and CDR2 YYNGEE. The CDR3 is CASSPRRESYNEQFF. The DNA for the CDR3 is TGTGCCAGCAGCCCCCGGCGGGAATCCTACAATGAGCAGTTCTTC.

This CDR3 is CASSPPRGSSYEQYF. CDR3 nucleotide sequence: TGTGCCAGCAGCCCGCCGAGGGGGAGCTCCTACGAGCAGTACTTC. The chain couples TRBV7-9 to TRBJ2-7; the D gene is possibly TRBD1 (6 bases). The CDR3 extends over 15 amino acids. Trimming shortened V by 5 bases and J by 0 bases, and 14 bases separated the two germline ends. Germline loops: CDR1 SEHNR, CDR2 FQNEAQ (reference sequence).

V is TRBV4-1 and J is TRBJ2-5, with D possibly being TRBD1 (5 bases). Trimming pared 6 bases from V and 5 bases from J, leaving 25 bases between. The CDR3 totals 17 residues. Germline assignment: CDR1 MGHRA and CDR2 YSYEKL. Here the CDR3 DNA reads TGCGCCAGCAGACCTACGGCCCAGGGAAGCGTGTGGGAGACCCAGTACTTC. Amino acid sequence: CASRPTAQGSVWETQYF.

A single count supports this clone. The rearrangement uses TRBV15 and TRBJ1-2, with 7 bases lining up with TRBD1. The CDR3 runs 17 residues. CDR1 and CDR2 (germline): LNHNV, YYDKDF (reference sequence). J was trimmed by 3 bases and V by 2 bases; bases with no gene match: 12. In DNA, the CDR3 is TGTGCCACCAGCAGAAATCAACGACAGGGTAGCTACTATGGCTACACCTTC. Its translation: CATSRNQRQGSYYGYTF.

The genes are TRBV7-2 and TRBJ1-4; 9 bases are shared with TRBD1. The ends lost 1 base at V and 7 bases at J; junction bases unmatched: 1. There are 14 residues in the CDR3. Germline CDR1 and CDR2: SGHTA and FQGNSA. The CDR3 DNA follows: TGTGCCAGCAGCTTAGTGGGACAGGGTGAAAAACTGTTTTTT. Its protein product is CASSLVGQGEKLFF.

The chain employs TRBV5-6 and TRBJ2-5; unclear D gene. The ends were cut back, 0 bases at V and 3 bases at J, with 3 bases in the middle. CDR3 size: 12 residues. The germline V gene encodes CDR1 SGHDT and CDR2 YYEEEE. This chain's CDR3 is CASSLAKETQYF. Here the CDR3 DNA reads TGTGCCAGCAGCTTGGCTAAAGAGACCCAGTACTTC.

This clone showed up just once. The genes are TRBV5-1 and TRBJ2-3; TRBD2 matches at 12 bases. This CDR3 region has 17 residues. V trimming: 0 bases; J trimming: 6 bases; junction bases outside the gene matches: 8. Germline V lookup: CDR1 SGHRS, CDR2 YFSETQ. In DNA, the CDR3 is TGCGCCAGCAGCTTGGCTCTAGCGGGGGGGCCGGGGGATACGCAGTATTTT. Translation gives CASSLALAGGPGDTQYF.

V gene TRBV10-2 combines with J gene TRBJ1-1; TRBD1 is a possible D gene (5 bases). Trimming pared 3 bases from V and 5 bases from J, leaving 13 bases between. This CDR3 has 14 residues. CDR1 and CDR2 from the germline V gene are WSHSY and SAAADI. DNA of the CDR3: TGCGCCAGCAGTGAAGGTCAGGGTGGTACTGAAGCTTTCTTT. This translates into CASSEGQGGTEAFF.

V is TRBV9 and J is TRBJ1-4; D is uncertain. V lost 0 bases and J lost 4, with 7 bases in between. CDR1 SGDLS and CDR2 YYNGEE come from the germline V gene. CDR3 length: 14 amino acids. CDR3 region: CASSVGSGNEKLFF. The CDR3 DNA follows: TGTGCCAGCAGCGTAGGGTCGGGTAATGAAAAACTGTTTTTT.

The V gene is TRBV4-3, the J gene TRBJ2-1; TRBD2 aligns across 10 bases. The ends lost 4 bases at V and 2 bases at J; junction bases unmatched: 5. Germline V gene lookup returns CDR1 LGHNA and CDR2 YSLEER. CDR3 length equals 16 residues. Written as DNA, the CDR3 is TGCGCCAGCAGCCGACAAAGCGGGGGGGCCTACAATGAGCAGTTCTTC. It is translated as CASSRQSGGAYNEQFF.

The chain links TRBV9 to TRBJ2-2, with D possibly matching TRBD2 (5 bases). This CDR3 contains 15 residues. V was shortened by 0 bases and J by 2 bases, with 8 bases between the two germline ends. Germline CDR1 SGDLS, CDR2 YYNGEE. CDR3 nucleotide sequence: TGTGCCAGCAGCGTAGTAGGGAGCAACACCGGGGAGCTGTTTTTT. Protein: CASSVVGSNTGELFF. Full variable domain (rest looked up from reference TRBV9 and TRBJ2-2): DSGVTQTPKHLITATGQRVTLRCSPRSGDLSVYWYQQSLDQGLQFLIQYYNGEERAKGNILERFSAQQFPDLHSELNLSSLELGDSALYFCASSVVGSNTGELFFGEGSRLTVL.

The chain employs TRBV29-1 and TRBJ2-7, with 7 bases identical to TRBD2. Germline values: CDR1 SQVTM, CDR2 ANQGSEA. The CDR3 extends over 13 amino acids. The trim removed 4 bases at V and 3 bases at J, leaving 6 bases unmatched. The DNA for the CDR3 is TGCAGCGTTGCGCGCTCGGGGGGCTACGAGCAGTACTTC. It specifies CSVARSGGYEQYF.

Points on this clone: This CDR3 is also generated by other DNA sequences in the sample. The chain carries TRBV28 and TRBJ1-2; D perhaps matches TRBD1 (6 bases). The V and J ends lost 5 bases and 4 bases respectively, with 14 bases between them. The CDR3 contains 14 residues. CDR1 is MDHEN and CDR2 is SYDVKM in the germline V gene. CDR3 residues: CASSPSGQPYGYTF. CDR3 DNA: TGTGCCAGCAGTCCCTCCGGACAGCCCTATGGCTACACCTTC.

The V call is TRBV27, the J call TRBJ1-1, with D unclear. Between the trimmed V and J ends, which lost 0 bases and 0 bases, there was a span of 8 bases. The CDR3 contains 15 residues. Germline-derived CDR1 and CDR2 are MNHEY and SMNVEV (reference sequence). The CDR3: CASSLSGSMNTEAFF. The CDR3 region has the DNA TGTGCCAGCAGTTTATCGGGCAGCATGAACACTGAAGCTTTCTTT.

By proportion, this clone is medium-sized. V usage is TRBV4-2 and J usage is TRBJ1-6; a possible D gene is TRBD1 (6 bases). From germline, CDR1 is LGHNA and CDR2 YNFKEQ. Between the trimmed V and J ends, which lost 3 bases and 8 bases, there was a span of 8 bases. There are 13 residues in the CDR3. The CDR3 bases are TGTGCCAGCAGCCAGGGGGCTGATTCACCCCTCCACTTT. It is translated as CASSQGADSPLHF.

The chain is built from TRBV13 and TRBJ2-7, with TRBD1 as a possible D gene (5 bases). V shed 1 base and J shed 4 bases, with 14 bases lying between them. The CDR3 extends over 15 amino acids. Germline-derived CDR1 and CDR2 are PRHDT and FYEKMQ (reference sequence). CDR3: CASSLEGSRVYEQYF. The CDR3 bases are TGTGCCAGCAGCTTAGAGGGTAGCAGGGTGTACGAGCAGTACTTC.

CDR3 in DNA: TGTGCTAGTGGTGAGTTAGTAGCTGGTGAGCAGTTCTTC. It codes for CASGELVAGEQFF. The chain links TRBV12-5 to TRBJ2-1; D remains ambiguous. This CDR3 contains 13 residues. The germline CDR1 and CDR2 sequences are LGHNT and FRNRAP. Trimming left V 5 bases short and J 9 bases short, with 14 bases between.

The chain employs TRBV29-1 and TRBJ2-3; 12 bases are shared with TRBD2. Germline V gene lookup returns CDR1 SQVTM and CDR2 ANQGSEA. After removal of 4 bases from V and 2 bases from J, the junction contained 4 bases not matched to a gene. The CDR3 sequence is 15 residues long. The CDR3 loop is CSVGGLAGHTDTQYF. CDR3 nucleotides: TGCAGCGTTGGAGGACTAGCGGGGCACACAGATACGCAGTATTTT.

The chain combines TRBV27 with TRBJ1-6, with TRBD1 identical over 7 bases. This CDR3 contains 15 residues. J lost 7 bases, V lost 6 bases, and 9 bases had no gene match. Germline CDR1 reads MNHEY; CDR2 reads SMNVEV (reference sequence). CDR3 amino acids: CASSSATGFNSPLHF. The CDR3 bases are TGTGCCAGCAGCTCCGCGACAGGGTTCAATTCACCCCTCCACTTT.

The V call is TRBV3-1 (or the pseudogene TRBV3-2), the J call TRBJ2-3, with 9 bases fitting TRBD2. Trimming cost V 4 bases and J 4 bases; bases outside gene matches: 3. The CDR3 has 14 amino acids. Germline V gene data show CDR1 as LGHDT and CDR2 as YNNKEL (reference sequence). The CDR3 region is CASSPSGAADTQYF. The CDR3 DNA is TGTGCCAGCAGCCCTAGCGGGGCAGCAGATACGCAGTATTTT.

The CDR3, as DNA: TGTGCCAGCAGCCAAGCCTTGGACCAGAGGGGCAATCAGCCCCAGCATTTT. Encoded protein: CASSQALDQRGNQPQHF. The V call is TRBV4-2, the J call TRBJ1-5; D gene ambiguous. The length of the CDR3 is 17 residues. Trimming cost V 1 base and J 2 bases, with 15 bases left between them. The germline gives CDR1 LGHNA, CDR2 YNFKEQ.

This chain connects TRBV6-5 to TRBJ1-5, with TRBD1 matching 7 bases. Germline CDR1 and CDR2: MNHEY and SVGAGI. This CDR3 is built from 15 residues. V was clipped by 6 bases and J by 0 bases; unmatched bases: 5. CDR3 sequence reads: CASRGQTYSNQPQHF. In DNA form, the CDR3 reads TGTGCCAGCAGGGGACAGACATATAGCAATCAGCCCCAGCATTTT.

The V and J genes are TRBV24-1 and TRBJ2-3; TRBD1 is a possible D gene (6 bases). Germline V lookup: CDR1 KGHDR, CDR2 SFDVKD. Deletions cut 10 bases from V and 4 bases from J, with 8 bases between. The CDR3 sequence is 11 residues long. The CDR3 loop reads CATSGADTQYF. In DNA form, the CDR3 reads TGTGCCACATCAGGGGCAGATACGCAGTATTTT.

The chain is built from TRBV28 and TRBJ1-1; no clear D. V dropped 2 bases and J dropped 1 base, with 5 bases sitting between them. This CDR3 contains 13 residues. Germline V gene lookup returns CDR1 MDHEN and CDR2 SYDVKM. CDR3 bases: TGTGCCAGCAGTTTAGTCAGGAACACTGAAGCTTTCTTT. Translating it yields CASSLVRNTEAFF.

This chain links TRBV19 with TRBJ2-7; TRBD2 matches at 11 bases. With 4 bases clipped from V and 0 bases from J, the junction kept 5 bases outside the gene matches. The CDR3 runs 16 residues. Per germline, CDR1 LNHDA and CDR2 SQIVND (reference sequence). This CDR3 is CASSTAGLADSYEQYF. The CDR3 DNA sequence: TGTGCCAGTAGTACGGCGGGACTAGCGGACTCCTACGAGCAGTACTTC.

This rearrangement joins TRBV7-8 to TRBJ2-5; TRBD1 matches 8 bases. V was clipped by 4 bases and J by 5 bases; unmatched bases: 3. Germline-derived CDR1 and CDR2 are SGHVS and FQNEAQ. This CDR3 region has 13 residues. Here the CDR3 reads CASSSRQGETQYF. CDR3 DNA: TGTGCCAGCAGCTCCCGACAGGGGGAGACCCAGTACTTC.

The chain couples TRBV6-5 to TRBJ2-2, with D tentatively TRBD2 (5 bases). Trimming took off 2 bases at V and 6 bases at J, with 16 bases between the two ends. Germline-derived CDR1 and CDR2 are MNHEY and SVGAGI. The length of the CDR3 is 16 residues. The CDR3 sequence: CASSYRGFLRAGELFF. The CDR3 DNA follows: TGTGCCAGCAGTTACCGAGGGTTTCTGCGGGCCGGGGAGCTGTTTTTT.

This clone was counted once. J is TRBJ2-1 and V is TRBV14; a weak D match, TRBD1 (6 bases). The V gene lost 1 base and the J gene lost 7 bases, with 17 bases spanning the gap. The germline gives CDR1 SGHDN, CDR2 FVKESK. This CDR3 is built from 16 residues. CDR3 in DNA: TGTGCCAGCAGCCAAGGACAGGCCACCCGCGAGAATGAGCAGTTCTTC. Translating it yields CASSQGQATRENEQFF.